What follows describes a single T cell receptor (beta chain). This record belongs to a study of blood T cell repertoires in COVID-19. Data came from immunoSEQ multiplex PCR; TCRdb stores just in-frame clones and leaves some out. Of roughly 93,000 clones listed, about nine tenths are singletons. CDR1 and CDR2 (germline): GTSNPN, SVGIG (reference sequence). V shed 6 bases, J shed 5 bases, and the junction held 12 bases outside the gene matches. This CDR3 has 14 residues. The TCR was taken from a human donor in a cohort sampled during active COVID-19. V is TRBV30 and J is TRBJ2-7; TRBD2 matches 8 bases. Sequences were obtained from peripheral blood. The CDR3 DNA is TGTGCCTGCTTAGTCGGAGCGGGAGCCAACGAGCAGTACTTC. Protein product: CACLVGAGANEQYF.